The next 14 T cell receptor beta chains were all read from a single sample in a study of shared clonotypes between healthy human individuals. The table came from immunoSEQ multiplex PCR; TCRdb's copy has only in-frame clones and leaves some out. The table has 660,000 or so clones, 95% to 96% seen once; the top ten hold about 0.11%. Naive CD8 cells lacked CD45RO and underwent positive selection for CCR7, leaving out terminally differentiated effector memory CD45RA+ cells. The sample comprised naive CD8+ T cells sorted from blood. These receptors came from a woman aged 30 to 39 in good health.

The chain combines TRBV29-1 with TRBJ2-1; 7 positions match TRBD2. Germline loops: CDR1 SQVTM, CDR2 ANQGSEA. CDR3 length equals 15 residues. Losses at the gene ends were 0 bases for V and 10 bases for J; bases not matched to a gene: 12. The CDR3 DNA reads as TGCAGCGTTGAAGATCGGGACGGGACTACGGGGGAGCAGTTCTTC. Encoded protein: CSVEDRDGTTGEQFF.

This sequence joins TRBV2 and TRBJ1-2; TRBD1 is a possible D gene (6 bases). Trimming took off 7 bases at V and 0 bases at J, with 18 bases between the two ends. From germline, CDR1 is SNHLY and CDR2 FYNNEI. CDR3 size: 16 residues. The CDR3, as DNA: TGTGCCAGCATCGAACCGGGGGCCGCCTCTAACTATGGCTACACCTTC. Translation: CASIEPGAASNYGYTF.

This rearrangement joins TRBV7-9 to TRBJ2-1; no clear D gene. CDR1 is SEHNR, CDR2 FQNEAQ, per germline (reference sequence). The CDR3 is 13 amino acids. V was shortened by 5 bases and J by 7 bases, with 12 bases between the two germline ends. The CDR3 bases are TGTGCCAGCAGCCTACTCACGTCGAATGAGCAGTTCTTC. It specifies CASSLLTSNEQFF.

The chain links TRBV5-4 to TRBJ2-5; the match to TRBD1 covers 8 bases. The CDR3 contains 17 residues. V lost 0 bases to trimming and J lost 5 bases; unmatched junction nucleotides: 12. Germline-derived CDR1 and CDR2 are SGHNT and YYREEE (reference sequence). CDR3 nucleotide sequence: TGTGCCAGCAGCTTGGGGGCAGGGGGCTTGTCTTCGGAGACCCAGTACTTC. It encodes CASSLGAGGLSSETQYF.

The J gene is TRBJ1-3, the V gene TRBV5-6; no clear D gene. This CDR3 has 17 residues. The germline CDR1 and CDR2 sequences are SGHDT and YYEEEE. The germline V and J ends were trimmed by 0 bases and 1 base, with 14 bases remaining between them. The CDR3 nucleotides read TGTGCCAGCAGCTTGGCCGGGTACATACCTTCTGGAAACACCATATATTTT. It codes for CASSLAGYIPSGNTIYF. Using reference TRBV5-6 and TRBJ1-3 for the parts outside the CDR3, the full variable domain is DAGVTQSPTHLIKTRGQQVTLRCSPKSGHDTVSWYQQALGQGPQFIFQYYEEEERQRGNFPDRFSGHQFPNYSSELNVNALLLGDSALYLCASSLAGYIPSGNTIYFGEGSWLTVV.

The chain carries TRBV5-1 and TRBJ2-1; no definite D call. Germline CDR1 reads SGHRS; CDR2 reads YFSETQ. Trimming stripped 4 bases from V and 1 base from J, with 15 bases between. The CDR3 length is 16 residues. CDR3 nucleotide sequence: TGCGCCAGCAGCCCCGGGTGGGGATCGTCCTACAATGAGCAGTTCTTC. This gives the protein CASSPGWGSSYNEQFF.

This sequence joins TRBV28 and TRBJ1-5; D remains unclear. This CDR3 has 15 residues. Trimming shortened V by 6 bases and J by 3 bases, and 15 bases separated the two germline ends. Germline V gene lookup returns CDR1 MDHEN and CDR2 SYDVKM. The CDR3 loop reads CASRFAIAANQPQHF. The CDR3 nucleotides are TGTGCCAGCAGGTTTGCTATTGCGGCCAATCAGCCCCAGCATTTT.

The rearrangement uses TRBV19 and TRBJ1-1, with D uncertain. Germline V gene sequence: CDR1 LNHDA, CDR2 SQIVND (reference sequence). V was trimmed by 3 bases and J by 11 bases, leaving 16 bases between them. The CDR3 has 13 residues. The CDR3 DNA is TGTGCCAGTAGTATCCTGGGCTCAGCGAAGGCTTTCTTT. Translating it yields CASSILGSAKAFF.

The chain joins TRBV7-9 to TRBJ1-1; TRBD1 aligns across 7 bases. V dropped 0 bases and J dropped 6; count of bases not matched to a gene: 4. Per germline, CDR1 SEHNR and CDR2 FQNEAQ (reference sequence). This CDR3 is 14 amino acids long. CDR3 in amino acids: CASSLAGTAAEAFF. As DNA, the CDR3 is TGTGCCAGCAGCTTAGCCGGGACAGCGGCTGAAGCTTTCTTT. The whole variable domain, filled in from reference TRBV7-9 and TRBJ1-1, reads DTGVSQNPRHKITKRGQNVTFRCDPISEHNRLYWYRQTLGQGPEFLTYFQNEAQLEKSRLLSDRFSAERPKGSFSTLEIQRTEQGDSAMYLCASSLAGTAAEAFFGQGTRLTVV.

The chain employs TRBV5-6 and TRBJ2-7, with D perhaps TRBD1 (5 bases). This CDR3 has 16 amino acids. Trimming took 2 bases from V and 1 from J, leaving 16 bases between them. The germline V gene encodes CDR1 SGHDT and CDR2 YYEEEE. Written as DNA, the CDR3 is TGTGCCAGCAGCTTTATGCTGGGGCAGCAATCCTACGAGCAGTACTTC. It specifies CASSFMLGQQSYEQYF.

The chain employs TRBV4-1 and TRBJ1-4; D is ambiguous. Trimming removed 0 bases at V and 1 base at J, with 9 bases between. The CDR3 sequence is 16 residues long. Germline V lookup: CDR1 MGHRA, CDR2 YSYEKL. This CDR3 reads CASSQDGEGTNEKLFF. The DNA of the CDR3 is TGCGCCAGCAGCCAAGATGGTGAGGGAACTAATGAAAAACTGTTTTTT.

This clone was seen once. This sequence joins TRBV28 and TRBJ1-1; no definite D call. Trimming left V 6 bases short and J 3 bases short, with 17 bases between. CDR1 and CDR2 from the germline V gene are MDHEN and SYDVKM. The CDR3 contains 15 residues. This CDR3 reads CASSLTAGYDTEAFF. CDR3 DNA sequence: TGTGCCAGCAGCCTCACGGCGGGGTACGACACTGAAGCTTTCTTT. Filled out from reference TRBV28 and TRBJ1-1, the complete variable domain reads DVKVTQSSRYLVKRTGEKVFLECVQDMDHENMFWYRQDPGLGLRLIYFSYDVKMKEKGDIPEGYSVSREKKERFSLILESASTNQTSMYLCASSLTAGYDTEAFFGQGTRLTVV.

The rearrangement links TRBV30 to TRBJ2-7; D gene unclear. Germline lookup yields CDR1 GTSNPN and CDR2 SVGIG (reference sequence). Trimming stripped 4 bases from V and 4 bases from J, with 11 bases between. There are 12 residues in the CDR3. In DNA, the CDR3 is TGTGCCTGGAAAATGGGTGGTTACGAGCAGTACTTC. Translated: CAWKMGGYEQYF.

The chain uses TRBV28 and TRBJ1-2; 10 bases are shared with TRBD1. Trimming cost V 6 bases and J 2 bases; bases outside gene matches: 6. The CDR3 has 15 residues. Germline CDR1 MDHEN, CDR2 SYDVKM. CDR3 sequence: CASSFPGQGNYGYTF. CDR3 sequence (DNA): TGTGCCAGCAGCTTCCCGGGACAGGGGAACTATGGCTACACCTTC.